This TCR beta chain was sequenced in a study of technical replicates of blood from a few donors. Method: immunoSEQ multiplex PCR; TCRdb's copy keeps in-frame clones and lacks some. The sample includes around 80,000 clones, approximately 94% of them seen just once. Specimen: T cells isolated from PBMCs. This TCR came from a human donor in good health.

The CDR3 nucleotides read TGTGCCAGCAGTTTTGGGACAGGGGGCTGGGATACGCAGTATTTT. Translating it yields CASSFGTGGWDTQYF. This sequence joins TRBV28 and TRBJ2-3; 12 bases agree with TRBD1. The CDR3 is made up of 15 amino acids. After removal of 3 bases from V and 6 bases from J, the junction contained 4 bases not matched to a gene. From germline, CDR1 is MDHEN and CDR2 SYDVKM.